Sequencing of this TCR beta chain was carried out in a study of blood T cells in healthy people across ages. CDR3 size: 14 residues. In germline, CDR1 is DFQATT, CDR2 SNEGSKA (reference sequence). V lost 2 bases and J lost 1, with 12 bases in between. This clonotype has a handful of counts. A second PCR of 7 to 11 cycles used a sample-barcoded 5' primer and a J-beta primer mix. The template-switch adaptor was a 5' adaptor with 12 random nucleotides. It tagged each cDNA molecule. Sequencing of every sample gave 3 million or more CDR3-containing paired-end reads. TCRdb processed the 5' RACE reads anew with MiXCR; each CDR3 protein has one entry. The table shows fewer than 1 million distinct CDR3 sequences, with under 45% occurring only once.

The material sequenced was blood. The sequence was collected from a man aged 55 to 70 in good health. The chain carries TRBV20-1 and TRBJ2-7; D not resolved. The CDR3 spells CSARPEAVSYEQYF. The CDR3, as DNA: TGCAGTGCTAGACCTGAGGCGGTATCCTACGAGCAGTACTTC.